This TCR beta chain was documented in a study of Ad26.COV2.S vaccination and SARS-CoV-2 variants. Study overall: In the study, Ad26.COV2.S was injected intramuscularly once, or twice 56 days apart.

Overall study findings and caveats: After vaccination, substantial breadth of spike-specific CD8+ and CD4+ responses was reported.

Treatment reported: some 20 received Ad26.COV2.S at low or high dose, single or two shots; about 5 received placebo; per-sample allocation not given. Sampling occurred on day 63 after the first vaccine or placebo injection. An Ad26 vector carrying the Wuhan-strain SARS-CoV-2 spike served as the vaccine. As regards this clone: The antigen remains unidentified.

The CDR3 is made up of 13 amino acids. Trimming removed 0 bases from V and 0 bases from J, with 2 bases in between. CDR1 is ENHRY and CDR2 is SYGVKD in the germline V gene. Only in-frame clones appear in the TCRdb table, and some are missing; sequencing was by immunoSEQ multiplex PCR. The sample consists of about 500,000 clones, roughly nine tenths of them appearing once. This chain joins TRBV10-3 and TRBJ1-2; unclear D gene. The receptor comes from a person aged 18 to 65 who received the Ad26.COV2.S COVID-19 vaccine or a placebo. Specimen: peripheral blood, collected in a trial of Ad26.COV2.S vaccine versus placebo. The CDR3 spells CAISESTNYGYTF. The CDR3 DNA is TGTGCCATCAGTGAGTCAACTAACTATGGCTACACCTTC.